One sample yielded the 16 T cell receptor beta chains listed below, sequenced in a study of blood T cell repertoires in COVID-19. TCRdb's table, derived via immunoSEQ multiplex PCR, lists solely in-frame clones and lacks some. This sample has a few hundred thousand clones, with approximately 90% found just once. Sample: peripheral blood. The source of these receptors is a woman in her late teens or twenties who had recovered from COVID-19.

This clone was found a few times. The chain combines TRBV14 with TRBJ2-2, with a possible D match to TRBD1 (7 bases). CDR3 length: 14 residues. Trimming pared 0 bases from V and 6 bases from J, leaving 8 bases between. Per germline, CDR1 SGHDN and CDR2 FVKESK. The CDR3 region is CASSQDRGAGELFF. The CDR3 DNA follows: TGTGCCAGCAGCCAAGACAGGGGGGCCGGGGAGCTGTTTTTT.

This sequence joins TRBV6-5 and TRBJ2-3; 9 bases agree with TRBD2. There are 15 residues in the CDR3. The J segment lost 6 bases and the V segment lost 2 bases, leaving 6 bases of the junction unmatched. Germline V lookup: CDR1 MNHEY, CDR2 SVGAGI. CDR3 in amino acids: CASSYDAAGGDTQYF. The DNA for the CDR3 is TGTGCCAGCAGTTACGATGCGGCGGGGGGGGATACGCAGTATTTT.

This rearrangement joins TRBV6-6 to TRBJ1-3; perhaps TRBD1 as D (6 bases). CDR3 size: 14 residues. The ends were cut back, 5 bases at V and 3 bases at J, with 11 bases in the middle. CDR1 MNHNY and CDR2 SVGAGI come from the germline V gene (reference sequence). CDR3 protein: CASSTTGLGNTIYF. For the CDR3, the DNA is TGTGCCAGCAGTACCACAGGGCTTGGAAACACCATATATTTT.

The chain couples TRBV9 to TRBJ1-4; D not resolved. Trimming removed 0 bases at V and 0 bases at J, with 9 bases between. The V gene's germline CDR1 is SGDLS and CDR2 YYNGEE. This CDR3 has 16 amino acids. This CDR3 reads CASSVDGATTNEKLFF. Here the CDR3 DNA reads TGTGCCAGCAGCGTAGACGGAGCTACAACTAATGAAAAACTGTTTTTT.

For the CDR3, the DNA is TGTGCCAGCTCACCAGGCAGGGGGGACGAGCAGTTCTTC. Translation gives CASSPGRGDEQFF. V and J are TRBV18 and TRBJ2-1; D is possibly TRBD1 (7 bases). Germline values: CDR1 KGHSH, CDR2 LQKENI. The CDR3 is 13 residues long. V lost 2 bases and J 10 bases, leaving 12 bases between the germline ends.

The CDR3 region has the DNA TGTGCCAGCAGCTTGACGCAGGGCAGAGGGAACACTGAAGCTTTCTTT. Amino acids: CASSLTQGRGNTEAFF. The rearrangement links TRBV5-8 to TRBJ1-1, with D possibly matching TRBD1 (5 bases). CDR1 is SGHTS, CDR2 YDEGEE, per germline. This CDR3 is built from 16 residues. Between the trimmed V and J ends, which lost 1 base and 1 base, there was a span of 14 bases.

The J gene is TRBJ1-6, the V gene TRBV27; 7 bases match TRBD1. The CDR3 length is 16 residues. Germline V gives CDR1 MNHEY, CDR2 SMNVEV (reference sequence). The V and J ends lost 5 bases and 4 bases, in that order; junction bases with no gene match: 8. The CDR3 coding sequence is TGTGCCAGCAGTCGGGACAGCTTTTCTTATAATTCACCCCTCCACTTT. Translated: CASSRDSFSYNSPLHF.

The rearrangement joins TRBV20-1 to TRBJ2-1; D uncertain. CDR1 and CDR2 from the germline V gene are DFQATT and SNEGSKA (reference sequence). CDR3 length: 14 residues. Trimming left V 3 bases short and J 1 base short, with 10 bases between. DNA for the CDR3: TGCAGTGCTAGTGTGGGCCCTTCCTACAATGAGCAGTTCTTC. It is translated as CSASVGPSYNEQFF.

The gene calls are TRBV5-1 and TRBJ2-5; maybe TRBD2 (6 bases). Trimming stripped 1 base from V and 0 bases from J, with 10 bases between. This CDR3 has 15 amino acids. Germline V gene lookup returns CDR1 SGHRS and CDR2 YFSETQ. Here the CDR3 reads CASSLRDFYQETQYF. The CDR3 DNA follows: TGCGCCAGCAGCTTGAGGGACTTCTACCAAGAGACCCAGTACTTC.

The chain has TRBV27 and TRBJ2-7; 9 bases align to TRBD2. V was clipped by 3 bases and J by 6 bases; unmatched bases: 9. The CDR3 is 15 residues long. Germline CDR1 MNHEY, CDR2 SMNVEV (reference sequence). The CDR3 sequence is CASSFAGGPLGEQYF. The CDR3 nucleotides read TGTGCCAGCAGTTTCGCGGGAGGGCCTCTCGGCGAGCAGTACTTC.

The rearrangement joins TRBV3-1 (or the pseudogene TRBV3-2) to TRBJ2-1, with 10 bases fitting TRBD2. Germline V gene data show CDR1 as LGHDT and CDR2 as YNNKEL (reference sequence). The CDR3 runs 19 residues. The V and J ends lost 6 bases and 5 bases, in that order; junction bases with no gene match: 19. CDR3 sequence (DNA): TGTGCCAGCAGGGGTCCGGGACTAGCGCGAACCCAGCGGAACAATGAGCAGTTCTTC. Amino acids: CASRGPGLARTQRNNEQFF.

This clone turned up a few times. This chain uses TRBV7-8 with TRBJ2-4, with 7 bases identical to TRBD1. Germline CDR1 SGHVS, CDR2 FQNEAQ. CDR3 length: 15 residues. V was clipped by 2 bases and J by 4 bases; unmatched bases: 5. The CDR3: CASSLQGQSKNIQYF. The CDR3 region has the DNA TGTGCCAGCAGCTTACAGGGACAGTCTAAAAACATTCAGTACTTC.

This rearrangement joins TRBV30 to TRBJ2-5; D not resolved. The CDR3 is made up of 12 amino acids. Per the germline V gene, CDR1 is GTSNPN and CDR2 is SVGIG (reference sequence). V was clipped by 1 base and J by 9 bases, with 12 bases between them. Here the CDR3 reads CAWSGLDPPQYF. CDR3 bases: TGTGCCTGGAGTGGACTCGACCCCCCCCAGTACTTC.

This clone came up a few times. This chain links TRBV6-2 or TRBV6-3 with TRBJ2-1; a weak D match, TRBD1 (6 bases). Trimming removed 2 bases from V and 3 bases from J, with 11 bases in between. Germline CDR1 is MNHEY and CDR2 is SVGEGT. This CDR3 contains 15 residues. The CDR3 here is CASSYGQGHYNEQFF. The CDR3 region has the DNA TGTGCCAGCAGTTACGGCCAGGGGCACTACAATGAGCAGTTCTTC.

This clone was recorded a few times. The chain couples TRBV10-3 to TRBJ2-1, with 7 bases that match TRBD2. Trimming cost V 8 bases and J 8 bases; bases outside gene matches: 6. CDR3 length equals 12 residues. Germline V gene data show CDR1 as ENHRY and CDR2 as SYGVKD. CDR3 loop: CAIGGRADEQFF. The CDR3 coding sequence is TGTGCCATCGGTGGGAGGGCTGATGAGCAGTTCTTC.

As DNA, the CDR3 is TGTGCCAGCTCACTCAACACAGCTTCGAACACCGGGGAGCTGTTTTTT. This codes for CASSLNTASNTGELFF. This rearrangement joins TRBV18 to TRBJ2-2; D gene unclear. This CDR3 contains 16 residues. V lost 4 bases and J lost 0, with 12 bases in between. CDR1 and CDR2 (germline): KGHSH, LQKENI. Using reference TRBV18 and TRBJ2-2 for the parts outside the CDR3, the full variable domain is NAGVMQNPRHLVRRRGQEARLRCSPMKGHSHVYWYRQLPEEGLKFMVYLQKENIIDESGMPKERFSAEFPKEGPSILRIQQVVRGDSAAYFCASSLNTASNTGELFFGEGSRLTVL.